This T cell receptor (beta chain) was sequenced during a study of blood T cell repertoires in COVID-19. The overall study: Sources were T cells, B-cell-depleted T cells, or PBMCs; the material itself was cDNA or gDNA.

Authors' methods: From reference gene primer amplification, estimates of nucleated cell counts were derived. The protocol was immunoSEQ multiplex PCR, while the TCRdb copy is restricted to in-frame clones and leaves out a portion. V, J and clone size reflect that table, while D and trimming were determined from the DNA. The data contain 200,000 to 250,000 clones, about 79% of them singletons. This clone came up a few times. Each recovered donor of Cohort 3 presented with two negative PCRs, clearance, or symptom resolution. The germline V gene encodes CDR1 SQVTM and CDR2 ANQGSEA. V lost 7 bases to trimming and J lost 6 bases; unmatched junction nucleotides: 18. There are 18 residues in the CDR3.

The sample was PBMCs or T cells enriched from blood (not recorded which). This rearrangement joins TRBV29-1 to TRBJ2-3; TRBD2 matches at 14 bases. The clonotype was recovered from a woman aged 60-75 years who had recovered from COVID-19. Here the CDR3 reads CSGSTHRLAGGRLDTQYF. The CDR3 coding sequence is TGCAGCGGGAGTACCCATCGACTAGCGGGAGGGAGGCTGGATACGCAGTATTTT.